This entry describes one T cell receptor (beta chain). The data were taken from a study of radiotherapy plus CTLA-4 blockade in lung cancer. Trimming cost V 6 bases and J 3 bases; bases outside gene matches: 30. The CDR3 totals 22 residues. In germline, CDR1 is MNHEY, CDR2 SMNVEV (reference sequence). Some clones are missing from TCRdb's copy, which holds only in-frame ones; the method was immunoSEQ multiplex PCR. The top ten clones hold roughly 4% of a sample with tens of thousands of clones, 73% of them seen once. The sequence was obtained from a human donor with non-small cell lung cancer who had a complete response to radiotherapy plus ipilimumab. The chain has TRBV27 and TRBJ2-7; 9 bases are shared with TRBD2. Here the sequenced sample was peripheral blood, taken from a patient treated with radiotherapy plus ipilimumab. The CDR3 DNA reads TGTGCCAGCAGATCATTACGGAGCCAGCGGGAGGCCCGCTCCCCCCCACACTACGAGCAGTACTTC. Translated: CASRSLRSQREARSPPHYEQYF.